These 29 T cell receptor beta chains share one sample of origin, sequenced in a study of read filtering for tumor transcriptome and immune sequencing. This library used roughly 370 ng RNA and molecular barcoded adaptors spanning alpha/delta and beta/gamma chains. TCRdb itself ran the reads through MiXCR, one entry per CDR3 protein. The table has about 93,000 distinct CDR3 sequences, around a fifth seen once. Sequences were obtained from a population of CD138-negative cells sorted from bone marrow. The receptors originated from a donor aged 40 or older with multiple myeloma.

A few counts support this clonotype. CDR3 sequence: CASSLSQGQGTEAFF. The CDR3 nucleotides read TGCGCCAGCAGCTTGAGCCAGGGACAGGGAACTGAAGCTTTCTTT. This chain links TRBV5-1 with TRBJ1-1; TRBD1 aligns across 9 bases. Germline trimming cut 1 base from V and 5 bases from J; bases unmatched to any gene: 6. This CDR3 has 15 amino acids. The germline gives CDR1 SGHRS, CDR2 YFSETQ.

This clonotype showed up many times. The V gene is TRBV5-1, the J gene TRBJ2-5, with D possibly TRBD2 on 5 matching bases. Germline V CDR1 and CDR2: SGHRS, YFSETQ. V was shortened by 0 bases and J by 5 bases, with 11 bases between the two germline ends. The CDR3 extends over 14 amino acids. The CDR3 nucleotides read TGCGCCAGCAGCTTGGCCGGCTGGGAGGAGACCCAGTACTTC. Encoded protein: CASSLAGWEETQYF.

This clonotype was observed at least ten times. CDR3 nucleotide sequence: TGTGCCAGCTCACCCACCGGGACAGGGGGCTACGAGCAGTACTTC. It translates to CASSPTGTGGYEQYF. The chain employs TRBV18 and TRBJ2-7; TRBD1 matches 11 bases. From germline, CDR1 is KGHSH and CDR2 LQKENI. V gave up 3 bases and J gave up 3 bases; unmatched junction bases: 4. CDR3 length: 15 residues.

Notes on this clonotype: Sequence at one end of the junction differs from germline and may be a read error. This chain connects TRBV11-1 to TRBJ1-1; maybe TRBD1 (6 bases). Per germline, CDR1 SGHAT and CDR2 FQDESV (reference sequence). This CDR3 is built from 14 residues. CDR3: CACSPKQGETEAFF. The CDR3, as DNA: TGTGCCTGCAGCCCAAAACAGGGAGAAACTGAAGCTTTCTTT. The entire variable domain, with the rest obtained from reference TRBV11-1 and TRBJ1-1, is as follows: EAEVAQSPRYKITEKSQAVAFWCDPISGHATLYWYRQILGQGPELLVQFQDESVVDDSQLPKDRFSAERLKGVDSTLKIQPAELGDSAMYLCACSPKQGETEAFFGQGTRLTVV.

Ten or more counts support this clonotype. J is TRBJ2-5 and V is TRBV20-1; 10 positions agree with TRBD1. The CDR3 totals 13 residues. The germline gives CDR1 DFQATT, CDR2 SNEGSKA (reference sequence). V shed 3 bases and J 6 bases; nucleotides not matched to a gene: 4. The CDR3 DNA reads TGCAGTGCTAGGGACAGGGGGTTAAAGACCCAGTACTTC. Encoded protein: CSARDRGLKTQYF.

This clonotype showed up many times. The rearrangement joins TRBV12-3 or TRBV12-4 to TRBJ2-3; D is ambiguous. The CDR3 contains 13 residues. Trimming removed 3 bases from V and 4 bases from J, with 8 bases in between. The CDR3 sequence: CASSLNLADTQYF. The CDR3 coding sequence is TGTGCCAGCAGTTTGAACTTGGCAGATACGCAGTATTTT.

This clonotype has a count of ten or more. The chain employs TRBV6-6 and TRBJ2-3; a weak D match, TRBD2 (6 bases). CDR1 and CDR2 (germline): MNHNY, SVGAGI (reference sequence). V was cut by 7 bases and J by 3 bases, with 29 bases left in between. The CDR3 contains 19 residues. The CDR3 sequence is CASIPLPEGIGLRTDTQYF. CDR3 bases: TGTGCCAGCATTCCCCTCCCGGAGGGGATAGGTTTGAGGACAGATACGCAGTATTTT.

J is TRBJ1-3 and V is TRBV15; perhaps TRBD1 as D (6 bases). Germline lookup yields CDR1 LNHNV and CDR2 YYDKDF (reference sequence). The CDR3 covers 16 residues. The V end lost 0 bases, the J end lost 6 bases, and 15 bases lay between the germline ends. The CDR3 protein is CATSRDGSGQKNTIYF. The CDR3 DNA sequence: TGTGCCACCAGCAGAGATGGGAGTGGACAGAAAAACACCATATATTTT.

There are a few counts of this clonotype. V and J are TRBV7-7 and TRBJ2-3; 12 bases align to TRBD2. The CDR3 consists of 12 residues. V was clipped by 11 bases and J by 5 bases; unmatched bases: 2. Looked up from germline, CDR1 is SSHAT and CDR2 is FNYEAQ (reference sequence). In DNA, the CDR3 is TGTGCCGTGGGACTAGCGGGAGATACGCAGTATTTT. It encodes CAVGLAGDTQYF. The entire variable domain, with the rest obtained from reference TRBV7-7 and TRBJ2-3, is as follows: GAGVSQSPRYKVTKRGQDVTLRCDPISSHATLYWYQQALGQGPEFLTYFNYEAQPDKSGLPSDRFSAERPEGSISTLTIQRTEQRDSAMYRCAVGLAGDTQYFGPGTRLTVL.

Many counts were recorded for this clonotype. This rearrangement joins TRBV6-5 to TRBJ1-1; D is possibly TRBD1 (5 bases). Germline V gives CDR1 MNHEY, CDR2 SVGAGI. V lost 6 bases, J lost 3 bases, and 14 bases lay in between. The CDR3 has 14 residues. CDR3 protein: CASSSQGPHTEAFF. The CDR3 DNA sequence: TGTGCCAGCAGCTCCCAGGGTCCCCACACTGAAGCTTTCTTT.

In its sample, this clonotype was seen many times. V is TRBV12-3 or TRBV12-4 and J is TRBJ1-6, with D unresolved. The V gene lost 4 bases and the J gene lost 9 bases, with 13 bases spanning the gap. CDR3 length: 14 residues. The CDR3 protein is CASSSTVVGSPLHF. The CDR3 nucleotides read TGTGCCAGCAGTTCCACCGTGGTGGGTTCACCCCTCCACTTT.

On this clonotype itself: One base away lies a much larger clone, so this may be a sequencing read error. This chain uses TRBV7-3 with TRBJ2-6; the D is unclear. This CDR3 spans 16 amino acids. Trimming left V 5 bases short and J 2 bases short, with 13 bases between. Germline assignment: CDR1 SGHTA and CDR2 FQGTGA. CDR3 sequence reads: CASSPMRGTGANVLTF. Here the CDR3 DNA reads TGTGCCAGCAGCCCCATGCGAGGAACTGGGGCCAACGTCCTGACTTTC. The full variable domain, rest sourced from reference TRBV7-3 and TRBJ2-6, is GAGVSQTPSNKVTEKGKYVELRCDPISGHTALYWYRQSLGQGPEFLIYFQGTGAADDSGLPNDRFFAVRPEGSVSTLKIQRTERGDSAVYLCASSPMRGTGANVLTFGAGSRLTVL.

The table lists this clonotype with many counts. This CDR3 is CASSRDRPNTEAFF. CDR3 nucleotide sequence: TGTGCCAGCTCAAGGGACAGGCCGAACACTGAAGCTTTCTTT. The chain links TRBV18 to TRBJ1-1, with TRBD1 identical over 8 bases. CDR1 is KGHSH, CDR2 LQKENI, per germline. CDR3 length equals 14 residues. Trimming at V came to 5 bases and at J to 1 base, leaving 3 bases not matched to a gene.

The chain is built from TRBV5-1 and TRBJ2-3; D remains unclear. CDR1 and CDR2 from the germline V gene are SGHRS and YFSETQ. V shed 5 bases and J shed 3 bases, with 13 bases lying between them. The CDR3 has 14 residues. The CDR3 DNA reads TGCGCCAGCAGGATGAGCCAGTATACAGATACGCAGTATTTT. Its translation is CASRMSQYTDTQYF.

A word on this clonotype: A much bigger clone sits one base away, suggesting this may be a read error. The chain couples TRBV6-6 to TRBJ2-2; D possibly corresponds to TRBD1 (6 bases). Germline CDR1 and CDR2: MNHNY and SVGAGI (reference sequence). Between the trimmed V and J ends, which lost 6 bases and 5 bases, there was a span of 19 bases. This CDR3 is 16 amino acids long. The CDR3 coding sequence is TGTGCCAGCAGCTCAAGCCGGGCAGGGGCAACCGGGGAGCTGTTTTTT. Protein sequence: CASSSSRAGATGELFF.

The chain uses TRBV29-1 and TRBJ2-2; D is possibly TRBD2 (6 bases). The germline gives CDR1 SQVTM, CDR2 ANQGSEA. The CDR3 length is 12 residues. V was trimmed by 8 bases and J by 7 bases, leaving 14 bases between them. The CDR3 loop reads CSIPGGLGELFF. CDR3 coding DNA: TGCAGCATCCCCGGGGGTCTCGGGGAGCTGTTTTTT.

This clonotype was seen repeatedly, ten times or more. This rearrangement joins TRBV5-1 to TRBJ1-1; 11 bases map to TRBD1. Trimming removed 4 bases from V and 5 bases from J; junction bases left unmatched: 7. The CDR3 loop spans 15 amino acids. Per germline, CDR1 SGHRS and CDR2 YFSETQ. The CDR3 region has the DNA TGCGCCAGCAGCAATGGGACAGGGGGATGGACTGAAGCTTTCTTT. It encodes CASSNGTGGWTEAFF.

Note on this clonotype: A much bigger clone sits one base away, suggesting this may be a read error. Since no conserved phenylalanine or tryptophan closes the CDR3, a read error is the likely cause. V usage is TRBV9 and J usage is TRBJ1-1; the D is unclear. Germline V gene sequence: CDR1 SGDLS, CDR2 YYNGEE. Trimming shortened V by 4 bases and J by 2 bases, and 9 bases separated the two germline ends. The CDR3 has 13 residues. CDR3 DNA sequence: TGTGCCAGCAGCCAATCACTCAACACTGAAGCTTTCTCT. This encodes CASSQSLNTEAFS.

To note about this clonotype: One base away lies a much larger clone, so this may be a sequencing read error. The chain employs TRBV7-6 and TRBJ2-3, with 13 positions matching TRBD2. This CDR3 spans 15 amino acids. After removal of 4 bases from V and 8 bases from J, the junction contained 6 bases not matched to a gene. Germline CDR1 is SGHVS and CDR2 is FNYEAQ. CDR3 nucleotide sequence: TGTGCCAGCAGCTCCCGACTAGCGGGGGGAGCTACGCAGTATTTT. This codes for CASSSRLAGGATQYF. Filled out from reference TRBV7-6 and TRBJ2-3, the complete variable domain reads GAGVSQSPRYKVTKRGQDVALRCDPISGHVSLYWYRQALGQGPEFLTYFNYEAQQDKSGLPNDRFSAERPEGSISTLTIQRTEQRDSAMYRCASSSRLAGGATQYFGPGTRLTVL.

There are many counts of this clonotype. This chain links TRBV19 with TRBJ1-6, with TRBD1 as a possible D gene (6 bases). CDR1 LNHDA and CDR2 SQIVND come from the germline V gene (reference sequence). This CDR3 region has 16 residues. Trimming took off 6 bases at V and 2 bases at J, with 14 bases between the two ends. CDR3 in DNA: TGTGCCAGTAGCCCGGGACACCTAACCTATAATTCACCCCTCCACTTT. Its protein product is CASSPGHLTYNSPLHF. The whole variable domain, remainder taken from reference TRBV19 and TRBJ1-6, is DGGITQSPKYLFRKEGQNVTLSCEQNLNHDAMYWYRQDPGQGLRLIYYSQIVNDFQKGDIAEGYSVSREKKESFPLTVTSAQKNPTAFYLCASSPGHLTYNSPLHFGNGTRLTVT.

This clonotype was detected ten times or more. The chain joins TRBV5-1 to TRBJ2-2, with D possibly TRBD1 on 6 matching bases. The V end lost 1 base, the J end lost 4 bases, and 11 bases lay between the germline ends. Germline CDR1 reads SGHRS; CDR2 reads YFSETQ. This CDR3 is 15 amino acids long. CDR3 protein: CASSLFTGSTGELFF. CDR3 nucleotides: TGCGCCAGCAGCTTGTTCACAGGGAGCACCGGGGAGCTGTTTTTT.

This clonotype was observed many times. The chain uses TRBV28 and TRBJ1-1; tentatively, D is TRBD1 (5 bases). The germline gives CDR1 MDHEN, CDR2 SYDVKM. V lost 7 bases, J lost 3 bases, and 15 bases lay in between. The CDR3 loop spans 14 amino acids. The CDR3: CASTGQGAYTEAFF. The CDR3 DNA is TGTGCCAGCACCGGACAAGGCGCTTACACTGAAGCTTTCTTT. The full variable domain, its missing parts supplied by reference TRBV28 and TRBJ1-1, is DVKVTQSSRYLVKRTGEKVFLECVQDMDHENMFWYRQDPGLGLRLIYFSYDVKMKEKGDIPEGYSVSREKKERFSLILESASTNQTSMYLCASTGQGAYTEAFFGQGTRLTVV.

This clonotype was detected many times. Here the CDR3 DNA reads TGTGCCAGTAGTATGGCAGTCCGCTCCTACAATGAGCAGTTCTTC. Amino acid sequence: CASSMAVRSYNEQFF. The genes are TRBV19 and TRBJ2-1; D gene uncertain. The CDR3 contains 15 residues. Trimming removed 3 bases from V and 0 bases from J, with 9 bases in between. Germline V CDR1 and CDR2: LNHDA, SQIVND (reference sequence).

This clonotype has a count of ten or more. The rearrangement uses TRBV5-5 and TRBJ2-1; 14 bases are a match to TRBD2. CDR3 length: 16 residues. V lost 4 bases, J lost 10 bases, and 10 bases stayed unmatched. CDR1 and CDR2 from the germline V gene are SGHKS and YYEKEE (reference sequence). The DNA of the CDR3 is TGTGCCAGCAGCCTCCCCCGACTAGCGGGGGGGCGGGAGCAGTTCTTC. Amino acids: CASSLPRLAGGREQFF. The full variable domain, rest sourced from reference TRBV5-5 and TRBJ2-1, is DAGVTQSPTHLIKTRGQQVTLRCSPISGHKSVSWYQQVLGQGPQFIFQYYEKEERGRGNFPDRFSARQFPNYSSELNVNALLLGDSALYLCASSLPRLAGGREQFFGPGTRLTVL.

This clonotype was seen at least ten times. The genes are TRBV11-2 and TRBJ2-2; tentatively, D is TRBD1 (6 bases). Germline V lookup: CDR1 SGHAT, CDR2 FQNNGV. Trimming left V 5 bases short and J 7 bases short, with 17 bases between. The CDR3 runs to 15 residues. CDR3 bases: TGTGCCAGCAGCCGTAACAGGGAAGGAGGCGGGGAGCTGTTTTTT. Translation gives CASSRNREGGGELFF.

Concerning this clonotype itself: This may come from a read error, since a much larger clone is one base off. J is TRBJ1-5 and V is TRBV28; 7 nucleotides match TRBD1. The J call is uncertain, as TRBJ2-3 better fits the DNA end. The germline CDR1 and CDR2 sequences are MDHEN and SYDVKM. The CDR3 has 14 amino acids. As DNA, the CDR3 is TGTGCCAGCAGTCCAAGACAGGGCCGGCAGCCCCAGTATTTT. Translating gives CASSPRQGRQPQYF.

At least ten counts were recorded for this clonotype. J is TRBJ1-5 and V is TRBV20-1; D gene ambiguous. The germline V and J ends were trimmed by 3 bases and 6 bases, with 9 bases remaining between them. The CDR3 has 12 residues. From germline, CDR1 is DFQATT and CDR2 SNEGSKA (reference sequence). CDR3 residues: CSASMGAQPQHF. CDR3 in DNA: TGCAGTGCTAGTATGGGTGCTCAGCCCCAGCATTTT.

This clonotype was observed at least ten times. The rearrangement uses TRBV28 and TRBJ2-7; D unclear. Trimming took off 8 bases at V and 3 bases at J, with 17 bases between the two ends. This CDR3 has 14 residues. Germline lookup yields CDR1 MDHEN and CDR2 SYDVKM. DNA of the CDR3: TGTGCCAGCTCCCCCCACCGTGGGAACTACGAGCAGTACTTC. Translated, it gives CASSPHRGNYEQYF.

This clonotype was observed many times. The chain carries TRBV4-1 and TRBJ1-4; D is uncertain. CDR1 MGHRA and CDR2 YSYEKL come from the germline V gene. The CDR3 is made up of 13 amino acids. With 2 bases removed from V and 3 bases from J, the gap between germline ends came to 4 bases. The CDR3 here is CASSQYPNEKLFF. The CDR3 DNA sequence: TGCGCCAGCAGCCAATATCCTAATGAAAAACTGTTTTTT.